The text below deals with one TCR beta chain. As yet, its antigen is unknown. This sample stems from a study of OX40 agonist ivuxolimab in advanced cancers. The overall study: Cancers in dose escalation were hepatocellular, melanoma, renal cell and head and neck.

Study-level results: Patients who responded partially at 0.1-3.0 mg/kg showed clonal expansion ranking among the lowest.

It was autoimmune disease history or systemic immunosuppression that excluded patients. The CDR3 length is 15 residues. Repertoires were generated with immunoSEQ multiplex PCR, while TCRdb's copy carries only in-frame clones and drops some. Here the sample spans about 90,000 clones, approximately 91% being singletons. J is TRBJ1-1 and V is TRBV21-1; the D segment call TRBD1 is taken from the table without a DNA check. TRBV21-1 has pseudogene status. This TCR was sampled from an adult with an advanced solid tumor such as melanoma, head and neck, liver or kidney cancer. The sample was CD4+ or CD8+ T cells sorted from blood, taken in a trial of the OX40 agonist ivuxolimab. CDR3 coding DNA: TGTGCCAGCAGCACGAAGGGGCATGTAAGGACTGAAGCTTTCTTT. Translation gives CASSTKGHVRTEAFF.